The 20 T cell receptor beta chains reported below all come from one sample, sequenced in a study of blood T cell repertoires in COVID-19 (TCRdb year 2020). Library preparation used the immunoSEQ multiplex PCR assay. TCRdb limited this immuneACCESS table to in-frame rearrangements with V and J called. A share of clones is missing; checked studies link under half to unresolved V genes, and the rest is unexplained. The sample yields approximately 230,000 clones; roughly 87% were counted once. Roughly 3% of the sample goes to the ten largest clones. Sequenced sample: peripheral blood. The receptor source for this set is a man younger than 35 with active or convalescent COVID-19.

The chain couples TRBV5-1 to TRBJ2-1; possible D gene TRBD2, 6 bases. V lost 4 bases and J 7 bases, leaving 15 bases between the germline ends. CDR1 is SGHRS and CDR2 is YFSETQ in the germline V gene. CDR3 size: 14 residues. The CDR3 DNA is TGCGCCAGCAGCCGGGGAGGACTCCAGAATGAGCAGTTCTTC. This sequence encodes CASSRGGLQNEQFF. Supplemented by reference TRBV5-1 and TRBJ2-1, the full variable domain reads KAGVTQTPRYLIKTRGQQVTLSCSPISGHRSVSWYQQTPGQGLQFLFEYFSETQRNKGNFPGRFSGRQFSNSRSEMNVSTLELGDSALYLCASSRGGLQNEQFFGPGTRLTVL.

Written as DNA, the CDR3 is TGCAGTGCTAGTAAACAGGAGAGAACCATATATTTT. Translated, it gives CSASKQERTIYF. The chain joins TRBV20-1 to TRBJ1-3; D possibly corresponds to TRBD1 (5 bases). Trimming shortened V by 3 bases and J by 10 bases, and 13 bases separated the two germline ends. The germline V gene encodes CDR1 DFQATT and CDR2 SNEGSKA (reference sequence). The CDR3 runs 12 residues.

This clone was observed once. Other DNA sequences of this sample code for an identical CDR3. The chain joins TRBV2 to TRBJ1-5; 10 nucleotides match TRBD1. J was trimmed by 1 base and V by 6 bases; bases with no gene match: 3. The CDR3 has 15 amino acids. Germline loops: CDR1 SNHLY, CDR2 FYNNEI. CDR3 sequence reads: CASRWTGGSNQPQHF. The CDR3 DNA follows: TGTGCCAGCAGGTGGACAGGGGGAAGCAATCAGCCCCAGCATTTT.

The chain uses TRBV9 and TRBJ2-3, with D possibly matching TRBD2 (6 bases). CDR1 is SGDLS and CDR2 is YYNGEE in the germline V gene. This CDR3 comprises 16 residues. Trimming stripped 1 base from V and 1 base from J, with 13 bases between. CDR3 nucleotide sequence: TGTGCCAGCAGCGTATTTGGCGGGGCGGGCACAGATACGCAGTATTTT. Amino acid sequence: CASSVFGGAGTDTQYF.

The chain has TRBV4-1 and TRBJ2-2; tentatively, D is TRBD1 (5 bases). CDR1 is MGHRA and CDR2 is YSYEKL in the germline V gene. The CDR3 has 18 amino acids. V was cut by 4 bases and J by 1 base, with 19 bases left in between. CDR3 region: CASSLWPPETENTGELFF. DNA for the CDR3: TGCGCCAGCAGCCTCTGGCCGCCGGAGACAGAGAACACCGGGGAGCTGTTTTTT.

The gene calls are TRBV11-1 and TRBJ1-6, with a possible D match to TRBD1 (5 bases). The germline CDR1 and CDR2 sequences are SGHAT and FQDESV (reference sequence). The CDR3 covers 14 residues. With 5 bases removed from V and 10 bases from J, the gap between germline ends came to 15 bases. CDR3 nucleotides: TGTGCCAGCAGCCCAAGTGGGGGGTTATCACCCCTCCACTTT. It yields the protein CASSPSGGLSPLHF.

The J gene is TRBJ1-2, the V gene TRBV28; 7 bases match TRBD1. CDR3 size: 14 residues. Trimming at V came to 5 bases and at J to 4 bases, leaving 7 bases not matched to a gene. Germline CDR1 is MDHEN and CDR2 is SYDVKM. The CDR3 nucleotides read TGTGCCAGCAGTGTCCAGGACAGGAGCTATGGCTACACCTTC. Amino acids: CASSVQDRSYGYTF.

In nucleotides, the CDR3 is TGTGCCAGCAGCCAATCCCCGGCAGGGAACTATGGCTACACCTTC. Protein: CASSQSPAGNYGYTF. The chain couples TRBV3-1 (or the pseudogene TRBV3-2) to TRBJ1-2; possible D gene TRBD1, 5 bases. Germline CDR1 reads LGHDT; CDR2 reads YNNKEL (reference sequence). V was clipped by 2 bases and J by 2 bases, with 12 bases between them. The CDR3 is made up of 15 amino acids.

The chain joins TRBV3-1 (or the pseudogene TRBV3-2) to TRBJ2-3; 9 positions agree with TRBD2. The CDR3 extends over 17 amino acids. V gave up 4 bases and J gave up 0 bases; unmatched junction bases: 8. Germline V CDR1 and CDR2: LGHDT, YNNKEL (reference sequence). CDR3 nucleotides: TGTGCCAGCAGCCTAAGACTAGCGGTACCTAGCACAGATACGCAGTATTTT. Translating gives CASSLRLAVPSTDTQYF.

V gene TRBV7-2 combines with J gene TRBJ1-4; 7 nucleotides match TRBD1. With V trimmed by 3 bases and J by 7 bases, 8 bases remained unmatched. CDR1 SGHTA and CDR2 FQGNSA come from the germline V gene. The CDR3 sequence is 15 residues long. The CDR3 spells CASSFGTASIEKLFF. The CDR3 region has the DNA TGTGCCAGCAGCTTTGGGACAGCGTCAATTGAAAAACTGTTTTTT.

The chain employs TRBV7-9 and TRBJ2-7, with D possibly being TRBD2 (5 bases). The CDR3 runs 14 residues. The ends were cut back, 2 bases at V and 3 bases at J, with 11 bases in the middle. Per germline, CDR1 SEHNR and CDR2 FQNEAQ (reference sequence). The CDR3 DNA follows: TGTGCCAGCAGCTTATCGGTCCGGGACTACGAGCAGTACTTC. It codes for CASSLSVRDYEQYF.

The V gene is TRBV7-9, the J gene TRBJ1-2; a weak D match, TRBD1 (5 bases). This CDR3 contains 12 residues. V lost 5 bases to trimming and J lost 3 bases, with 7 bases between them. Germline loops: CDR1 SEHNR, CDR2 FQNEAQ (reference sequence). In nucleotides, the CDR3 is TGTGCCAGCAGCGGGGGGGACTATGGCTACACCTTC. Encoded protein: CASSGGDYGYTF.

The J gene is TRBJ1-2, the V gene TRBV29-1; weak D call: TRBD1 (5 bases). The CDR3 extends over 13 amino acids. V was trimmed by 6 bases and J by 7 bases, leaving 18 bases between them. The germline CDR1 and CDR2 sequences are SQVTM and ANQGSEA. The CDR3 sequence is CSVSVGGGGGYTF. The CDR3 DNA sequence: TGCAGCGTCTCCGTGGGGGGTGGTGGTGGCTACACCTTC.

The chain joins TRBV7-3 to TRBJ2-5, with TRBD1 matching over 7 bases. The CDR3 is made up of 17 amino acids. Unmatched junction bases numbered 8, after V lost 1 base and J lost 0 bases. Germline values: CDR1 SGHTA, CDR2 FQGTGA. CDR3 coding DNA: TGTGCCAGCAGCTTAAGGTCACCCGGGACAGACCAAGAGACCCAGTACTTC. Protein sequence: CASSLRSPGTDQETQYF.

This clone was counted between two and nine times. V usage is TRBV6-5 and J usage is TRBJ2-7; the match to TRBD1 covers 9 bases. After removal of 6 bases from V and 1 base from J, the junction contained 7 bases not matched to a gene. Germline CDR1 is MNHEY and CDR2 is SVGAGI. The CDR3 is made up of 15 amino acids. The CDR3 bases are TGTGCCAGCAGATCCTCCGGGACAGGGTCCTACGAGCAGTACTTC. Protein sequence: CASRSSGTGSYEQYF.

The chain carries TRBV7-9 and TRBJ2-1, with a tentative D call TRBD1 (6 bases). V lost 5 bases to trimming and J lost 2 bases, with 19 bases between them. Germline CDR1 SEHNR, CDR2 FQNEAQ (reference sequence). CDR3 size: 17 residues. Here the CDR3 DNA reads TGTGCCAGCAGCCCACGTACCGGGGACACAACCTACAATGAGCAGTTCTTC. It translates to CASSPRTGDTTYNEQFF.

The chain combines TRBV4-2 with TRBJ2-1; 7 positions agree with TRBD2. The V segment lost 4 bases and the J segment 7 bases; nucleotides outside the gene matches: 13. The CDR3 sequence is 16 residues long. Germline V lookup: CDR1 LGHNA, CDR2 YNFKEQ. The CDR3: CASSRSGRERVNEQFF. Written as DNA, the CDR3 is TGTGCCAGCAGCCGCTCGGGGCGGGAGCGGGTTAATGAGCAGTTCTTC.

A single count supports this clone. CDR3 loop: CASSILTGTSGGRSYNEQFF. DNA of the CDR3: TGTGCCAGTAGTATACTGACCGGGACTAGCGGGGGCCGCTCCTACAATGAGCAGTTCTTC. The rearrangement uses TRBV19 and TRBJ2-1; 14 bases align to TRBD2. The CDR3 covers 20 residues. Trimming removed 2 bases from V and 0 bases from J; junction bases left unmatched: 9. CDR1 is LNHDA and CDR2 is SQIVND in the germline V gene (reference sequence). Full variable domain (rest looked up from reference TRBV19 and TRBJ2-1): DGGITQSPKYLFRKEGQNVTLSCEQNLNHDAMYWYRQDPGQGLRLIYYSQIVNDFQKGDIAEGYSVSREKKESFPLTVTSAQKNPTAFYLCASSILTGTSGGRSYNEQFFGPGTRLTVL.

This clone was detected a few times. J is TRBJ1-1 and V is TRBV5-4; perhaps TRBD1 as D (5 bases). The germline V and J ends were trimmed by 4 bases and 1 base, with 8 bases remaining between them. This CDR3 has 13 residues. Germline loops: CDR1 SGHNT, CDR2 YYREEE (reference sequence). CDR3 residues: CASSTGPNTEAFF. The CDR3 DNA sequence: TGTGCCAGCAGCACAGGTCCGAACACTGAAGCTTTCTTT.

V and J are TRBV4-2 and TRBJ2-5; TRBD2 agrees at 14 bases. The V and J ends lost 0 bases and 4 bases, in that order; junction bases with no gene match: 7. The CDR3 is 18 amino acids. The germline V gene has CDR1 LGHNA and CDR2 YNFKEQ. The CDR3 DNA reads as TGTGCCAGCAGCCAAGATTGGGGGACTAGCGGGAGAGTAGAGACCCAGTACTTC. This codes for CASSQDWGTSGRVETQYF.